This TCR beta chain was captured by sequencing in a study of blood T cells in healthy people across ages. With a J-beta primer mix and a sample-barcoded 5' primer, a second PCR ran roughly 6 to 11 cycles. From the 5' RACE reads, TCRdb called clonotypes with MiXCR, one entry per CDR3 protein. The repertoire holds around 1,000,000 distinct CDR3 sequences, with 30% to 40% as singletons. In the case of this clonotype: A much more abundant neighbour one base away suggests this may be a read error.

The CDR3 has 13 amino acids. Germline V gene sequence: CDR1 SQVTM, CDR2 ANQGSEA. The chain is built from TRBV29-1 and TRBJ2-1; no clear D gene. This clonotype originated in a man aged 18 to 35 in good health. The sequencing input was blood. CDR3 coding DNA: TGCAGCGGTGAAGAGCCAGCATACAATGAGCAGTTCTTC. Translating gives CSGEEPAYNEQFF.